These 16 T cell receptor beta chains originate from one sample sequenced in a study of technical replicates of blood from a few donors. Assay used: immunoSEQ multiplex PCR; TCRdb lists only in-frame clones, some missing. The sample records about 68,000 clones, under 98% being singletons. The sequenced sample was T cells isolated from PBMCs. These receptors were taken from a human donor in good health.

V is TRBV19 and J is TRBJ1-1, with TRBD1 matching 10 bases. J lost 5 bases, V lost 3 bases, and 9 bases had no gene match. Germline assignment: CDR1 LNHDA and CDR2 SQIVND (reference sequence). The CDR3 length is 16 residues. CDR3: CASSILWGTGDTEAFF. In DNA, the CDR3 is TGTGCCAGTAGTATCCTTTGGGGGACAGGGGATACTGAAGCTTTCTTT.

This rearrangement joins TRBV27 to TRBJ2-7, with 7 bases fitting TRBD1. The CDR3 is 16 residues long. The junction had 10 bases not matched to a gene; V was cut back by 5 bases and J by 0 bases. The V gene's germline CDR1 is MNHEY and CDR2 SMNVEV (reference sequence). CDR3 bases: TGTGCCAGCAGTGGTAATTCCGGGACAGTCTCCTACGAGCAGTACTTC. Its protein is CASSGNSGTVSYEQYF.

The chain employs TRBV5-6 and TRBJ2-1, with D tentatively TRBD2 (5 bases). Germline V gene sequence: CDR1 SGHDT, CDR2 YYEEEE. The V and J ends lost 3 bases and 4 bases respectively, with 23 bases between them. The length of the CDR3 is 18 residues. CDR3 protein: CASSYLFSTPRGYNEQFF. The CDR3 DNA is TGTGCCAGCAGCTATTTATTTTCGACTCCTCGGGGTTACAATGAGCAGTTCTTC.

This clone showed up just once. The chain carries TRBV27 and TRBJ1-2; tentative D call: TRBD1 (5 bases). Trimming took 1 base from V and 2 from J, leaving 11 bases between them. The germline V gene encodes CDR1 MNHEY and CDR2 SMNVEV (reference sequence). The CDR3 consists of 15 residues. The CDR3 DNA reads as TGTGCCAGCAGTTTATATTACGGGGGAAACTATGGCTACACCTTC. Its protein product is CASSLYYGGNYGYTF.

As DNA, the CDR3 is TGCAGCGTTGACACAGGGACAGATACGCAGTATTTT. Protein sequence: CSVDTGTDTQYF. J is TRBJ2-3 and V is TRBV29-1; a possible D gene is TRBD1 (6 bases). This CDR3 comprises 12 residues. Trimming removed 3 bases from V and 3 bases from J, with 7 bases in between. Germline V gives CDR1 SQVTM, CDR2 ANQGSEA.

The V gene is TRBV7-9, the J gene TRBJ2-7; D is unclear. Trimming shortened V by 3 bases and J by 2 bases, and 8 bases separated the two germline ends. The CDR3 is made up of 13 amino acids. Germline lookup yields CDR1 SEHNR and CDR2 FQNEAQ (reference sequence). Here the CDR3 reads CASSFSVTYEQYF. DNA of the CDR3: TGTGCCAGCAGCTTCAGTGTGACCTACGAGCAGTACTTC.

The V and J genes are TRBV5-6 and TRBJ2-1; 9 bases map to TRBD1. Trimming took 3 bases from V and 3 from J; bases not matched to a gene: 4. CDR3 length: 15 amino acids. Germline CDR1 and CDR2: SGHDT and YYEEEE. The CDR3 coding sequence is TGTGCCAGCAGCTACGGGACAGGGTTCTACAATGAGCAGTTCTTC. Protein sequence: CASSYGTGFYNEQFF.

This chain uses TRBV7-2 with TRBJ2-1; 8 bases are shared with TRBD2. CDR1 is SGHTA, CDR2 FQGNSA, per germline. The CDR3 length is 16 residues. Trimming at V came to 1 base and at J to 3 bases, leaving 5 bases not matched to a gene. The CDR3 nucleotides read TGTGCCAGCAGCTTAGGCTTCGGGGGGGGCTACAATGAGCAGTTCTTC. It is translated as CASSLGFGGGYNEQFF.

The chain joins TRBV5-5 to TRBJ1-1; no clear D gene. The germline V gene has CDR1 SGHKS and CDR2 YYEKEE (reference sequence). There are 13 residues in the CDR3. Trimming left V 2 bases short and J 4 bases short, with 9 bases between. CDR3 nucleotides: TGTGCCAGCAGCTTAGGAGGCCCCACTGAAGCTTTCTTT. This translates into CASSLGGPTEAFF.

In DNA form, the CDR3 reads TGTGCCAGCAGTTCTAGCGGGAGGAGGAACGAGCAGTACTTC. It is translated as CASSSSGRRNEQYF. The rearrangement links TRBV28 to TRBJ2-7; 11 nucleotides line up with TRBD2. Germline assignment: CDR1 MDHEN and CDR2 SYDVKM. With 4 bases clipped from V and 5 bases from J, the junction kept 4 bases outside the gene matches. The CDR3 has 14 residues.

The rearrangement joins TRBV9 to TRBJ2-3; the D gene is possibly TRBD1 (6 bases). The CDR3 spans 16 residues. Looked up from germline, CDR1 is SGDLS and CDR2 is YYNGEE. V gave up 0 bases and J gave up 0 bases, with 11 bases separating them. CDR3 sequence: CASSVEGGHSTDTQYF. The CDR3, as DNA: TGTGCCAGCAGCGTAGAAGGGGGTCATAGCACAGATACGCAGTATTTT.

The genes are TRBV7-2 and TRBJ2-2; 7 positions match TRBD2. This CDR3 contains 15 residues. CDR1 and CDR2 (germline): SGHTA, FQGNSA. J lost 7 bases, V lost 5 bases, and 10 bases had no gene match. CDR3: CASSTRLAKGGELFF. The CDR3 coding sequence is TGTGCCAGCAGCACTCGACTAGCTAAAGGCGGGGAGCTGTTTTTT.

DNA for the CDR3: TGTGCCAGCAGCGGAGGTTGGGAGATCCTTGAGCCCCACTACAATGAGCAGTTCTTC. Encoded protein: CASSGGWEILEPHYNEQFF. The rearrangement links TRBV9 to TRBJ2-1; a weak D match, TRBD2 (5 bases). Trimming cost V 3 bases and J 3 bases, with 25 bases left between them. The length of the CDR3 is 19 residues. Germline V gene data show CDR1 as SGDLS and CDR2 as YYNGEE.

This sequence joins TRBV5-1 and TRBJ2-4, with 7 bases identical to TRBD1. CDR3 length: 16 residues. With V trimmed by 3 bases and J by 2 bases, 8 bases remained unmatched. Germline V gives CDR1 SGHRS, CDR2 YFSETQ. The CDR3 reads CASSSQTGRTKNIQYF. The CDR3 region has the DNA TGCGCCAGCAGCTCTCAGACAGGGCGGACCAAAAACATTCAGTACTTC. Complete variable domain (other parts from reference TRBV5-1 and TRBJ2-4): KAGVTQTPRYLIKTRGQQVTLSCSPISGHRSVSWYQQTPGQGLQFLFEYFSETQRNKGNFPGRFSGRQFSNSRSEMNVSTLELGDSALYLCASSSQTGRTKNIQYFGAGTRLSVL.

Written as DNA, the CDR3 is TGTGCCAGCAGCTCGGACAGAGGGAACCACTATGGCTACACCTTC. Translation gives CASSSDRGNHYGYTF. The gene calls are TRBV7-8 and TRBJ1-2; D is possibly TRBD1 (6 bases). The germline V gene encodes CDR1 SGHVS and CDR2 FQNEAQ. Between the trimmed V and J ends, which lost 4 bases and 3 bases, there was a span of 15 bases. The CDR3 loop spans 15 amino acids.

V usage is TRBV18 and J usage is TRBJ2-7; D is possibly TRBD1 (5 bases). Germline V gives CDR1 KGHSH, CDR2 LQKENI. The CDR3 loop spans 13 amino acids. V was shortened by 6 bases and J by 0 bases, with 9 bases between the two germline ends. CDR3 in amino acids: CASSHDSSYEQYF. The CDR3 DNA sequence: TGTGCCAGCTCTCACGACAGCTCCTACGAGCAGTACTTC.